This TCR beta chain was sequenced in a study of blood T cells in healthy people across ages (dated by TCRdb to 2014 to 2015). Some background on the complete study: In model experiments, template switching captured roughly one uniquely barcoded TCR beta cDNA molecule for every two T cells. To track age-related changes in TCR beta repertoire diversity, the study relied on deep sequencing normalized with unique cDNA molecular identifiers. Four age groups were formed from the donors: young (average approximately 15 years), middle-aged (approximately 39), aged (over 55) and long-lived (roughly 88). For two donors (one aged 18 to 30 and one aged 80 or older), the study analyzed two additional independent replicas of 1 million unique cDNA reads from the same blood draw. Donors of different ages were randomly distributed across sequencing lanes to avoid experimental bias.

The CDR3 sequence holds 16 residues, the cysteine and phenylalanine included. This entry keeps only the CDR3 DNA: 48 bases, framed from base 1. The germline V gene yields ENHRY for CDR1 and SYGVKD for CDR2. V and J lose 10 bases and 2 bases, and a span of 23 bases separates them. Systemically healthy Caucasian individuals from Russia, 39 in total and aged roughly 6 to 100 years, were included as donors. Around 10 milliliters of peripheral blood were drawn from each donor into EDTA-treated Vacutainer tubes. Ficoll-Paque density-gradient centrifugation was used to isolate PBMCs, with at least 6.5 million per sample. Total RNA, at least 5.5 micrograms per sample, was extracted from PBMCs with Trizol reagent. For every donor, flow cytometry on a PBMC aliquot measured the percentage of naive CD45RAhigh/CD27high T cells. This clonotype was seen ten or more times. Its antigen is still unknown. The record has no base qualities; no much larger clone is one base away.

The study at large found these results: Compared with the aged group, the long-lived group had more naive CD4+ T cells, fewer expanded clones and increased TCR diversity, suggesting age selection. The percentage of naive T cells measured by flow cytometry correlated strongly with observed TCR beta diversity. As age increased, observed TCR beta diversity per million T cells dropped in a roughly linear way, and a significant reduction was already evident by age about 40. Bulk unsorted PBMC profiling prevented conclusive comparison of naive and antigen-experienced compartments. Estimates of total diversity based on one million sequenced T cells were regarded as lower bounds and as underestimates. Because the CMV infection status of the donors was unknown, age-related changes in expanded clonotypes may potentially have been confounded.

The library was produced with 5' RACE. Sequencing was performed on an Illumina HiSeq 2500. A second PCR of about 7 to 12 cycles was run with a J-beta primer mix and a sample-barcoded 5' primer. Each TCR beta cDNA molecule received a unique molecular identifier from a template-switch 5' adaptor carrying 12 random nucleotides. Each sample yielded at least 3 million CDR3-containing paired-end reads. All of the RNA was converted into first-strand cDNA using the Mint cDNA synthesis kit, with a TRBC-specific oligonucleotide serving as the primer. Following uracil-DNA glycosylase treatment, all cDNA underwent a first 18-cycle PCR with the universal primers M1SS and BC2_uni_R. The study's own analysis went as follows. Normalization of each sample was performed by random selection of 1 million high-quality reads, each carrying a distinct molecular identifier. Instead of being binned into consensus sequences, reads with shared molecular identifiers were discarded. MiTCR, with a Q25 quality threshold and the strictest error-elimination algorithm, was used for CDR3 identification, clonotype clustering and error correction. A nonparametric unseen species model using Euler transformation provided a lower-bound estimate of total TCR beta diversity. TCRdb reprocessed the public reads (quality trimming at Q25 with fastp, clone calling with MiXCR) and kept in-frame beta chains. Entries that share a CDR3 protein sequence are merged under the most common genes and DNA. These V and J calls rely on TCRdb rather than the paper's analysis. Recorded for this sample are 1.5 million to 2 million distinct CDR3 sequences; around 48% of them occurred a single time. Roughly 2% of the sample lies in the top ten.

The chain links TRBV10-3 with TRBJ1-2; a tentative D call is TRBD1 (6 bases match). This clonotype was obtained from a woman aged 40 to 49 in good health. Sequencing was carried out using blood. The base sequence is TGTGCCACATCAGCCTCTACAGGGATTACCAACTATGGCTACACCTTC. It is translated as CATSASTGITNYGYTF.